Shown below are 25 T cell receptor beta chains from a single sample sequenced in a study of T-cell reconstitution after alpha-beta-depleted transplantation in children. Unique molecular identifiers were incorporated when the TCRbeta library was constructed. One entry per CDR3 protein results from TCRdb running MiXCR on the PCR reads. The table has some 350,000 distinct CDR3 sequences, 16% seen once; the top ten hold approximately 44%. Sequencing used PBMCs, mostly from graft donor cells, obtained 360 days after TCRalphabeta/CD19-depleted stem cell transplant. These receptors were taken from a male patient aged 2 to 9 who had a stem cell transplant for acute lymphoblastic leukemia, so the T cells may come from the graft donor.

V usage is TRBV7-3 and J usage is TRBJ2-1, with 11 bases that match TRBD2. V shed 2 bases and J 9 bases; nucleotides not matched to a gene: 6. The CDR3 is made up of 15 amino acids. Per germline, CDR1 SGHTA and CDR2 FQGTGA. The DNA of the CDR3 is TGTGCCAGCAGCTTATTACTAGCGGGAGAGGGTGAGCAGTTCTTC. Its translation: CASSLLLAGEGEQFF.

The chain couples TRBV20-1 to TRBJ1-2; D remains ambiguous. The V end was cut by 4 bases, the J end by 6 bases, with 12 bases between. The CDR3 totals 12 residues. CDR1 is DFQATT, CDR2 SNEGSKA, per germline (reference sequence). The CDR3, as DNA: TGCAGTGCTAAGTCGATCATCGATGGCTACACCTTC. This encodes CSAKSIIDGYTF.

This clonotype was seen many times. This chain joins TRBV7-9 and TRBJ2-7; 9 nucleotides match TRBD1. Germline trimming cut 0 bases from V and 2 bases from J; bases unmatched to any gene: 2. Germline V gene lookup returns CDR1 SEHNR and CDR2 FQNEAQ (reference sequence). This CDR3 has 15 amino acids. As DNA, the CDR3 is TGTGCCAGCAGCTTAGCGGGACAGGGTGCCTACGAGCAGTACTTC. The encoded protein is CASSLAGQGAYEQYF.

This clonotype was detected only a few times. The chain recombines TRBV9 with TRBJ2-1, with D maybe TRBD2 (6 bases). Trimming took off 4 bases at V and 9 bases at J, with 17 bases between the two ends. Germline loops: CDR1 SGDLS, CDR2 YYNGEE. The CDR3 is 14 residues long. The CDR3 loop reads CASSFQLGGVEQFF. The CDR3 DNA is TGTGCCAGCAGCTTCCAGCTGGGAGGAGTTGAGCAGTTCTTC.

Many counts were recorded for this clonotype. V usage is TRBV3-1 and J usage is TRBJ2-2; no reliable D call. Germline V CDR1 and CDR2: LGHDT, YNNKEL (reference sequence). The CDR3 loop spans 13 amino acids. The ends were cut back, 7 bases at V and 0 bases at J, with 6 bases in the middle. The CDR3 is CASTRANTGELFF. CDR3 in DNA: TGTGCCAGCACCCGGGCGAACACCGGGGAGCTGTTTTTT.

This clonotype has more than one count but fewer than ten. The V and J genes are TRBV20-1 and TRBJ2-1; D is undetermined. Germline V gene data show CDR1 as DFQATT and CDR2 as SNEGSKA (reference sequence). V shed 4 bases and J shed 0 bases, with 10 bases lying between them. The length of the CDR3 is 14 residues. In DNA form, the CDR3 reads TGCAGTGCTACAAAGTGGGACTCCTACAATGAGCAGTTCTTC. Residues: CSATKWDSYNEQFF.

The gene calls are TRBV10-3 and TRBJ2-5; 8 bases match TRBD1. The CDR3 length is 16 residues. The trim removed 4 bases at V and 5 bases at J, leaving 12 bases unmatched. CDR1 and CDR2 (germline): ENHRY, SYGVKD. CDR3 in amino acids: CAISVTGTGFMETQYF. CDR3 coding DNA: TGTGCCATCAGTGTAACCGGGACAGGCTTTATGGAGACCCAGTACTTC.

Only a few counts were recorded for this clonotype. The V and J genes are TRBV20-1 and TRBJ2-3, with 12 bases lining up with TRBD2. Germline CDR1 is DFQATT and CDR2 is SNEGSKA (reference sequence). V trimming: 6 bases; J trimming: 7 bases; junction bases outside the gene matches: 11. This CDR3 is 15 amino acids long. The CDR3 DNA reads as TGCAGTGCAAGCCCCCTAGCGGGAGGGCCGTATACGCAGTATTTT. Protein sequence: CSASPLAGGPYTQYF.

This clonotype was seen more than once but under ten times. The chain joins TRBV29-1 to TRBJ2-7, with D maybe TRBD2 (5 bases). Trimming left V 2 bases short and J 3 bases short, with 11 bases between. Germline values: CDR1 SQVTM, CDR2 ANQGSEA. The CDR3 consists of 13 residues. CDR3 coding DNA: TGCAGCGTTGAAACCGGGGAAGACTACGAGCAGTACTTC. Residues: CSVETGEDYEQYF.

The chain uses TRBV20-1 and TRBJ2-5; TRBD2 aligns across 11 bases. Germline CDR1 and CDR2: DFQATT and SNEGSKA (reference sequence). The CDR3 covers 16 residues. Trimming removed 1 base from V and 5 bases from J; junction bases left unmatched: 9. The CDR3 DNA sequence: TGCAGTGCTAGAGTCATAGCGGGAGGGCCCGGGGAGACCCAGTACTTC. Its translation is CSARVIAGGPGETQYF.

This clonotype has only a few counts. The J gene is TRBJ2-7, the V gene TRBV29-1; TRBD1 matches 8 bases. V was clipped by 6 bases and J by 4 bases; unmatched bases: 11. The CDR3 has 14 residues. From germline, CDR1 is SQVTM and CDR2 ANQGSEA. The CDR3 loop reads CSVAWDRRGYEQYF. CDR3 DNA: TGCAGCGTCGCGTGGGACAGGAGAGGGTACGAGCAGTACTTC.

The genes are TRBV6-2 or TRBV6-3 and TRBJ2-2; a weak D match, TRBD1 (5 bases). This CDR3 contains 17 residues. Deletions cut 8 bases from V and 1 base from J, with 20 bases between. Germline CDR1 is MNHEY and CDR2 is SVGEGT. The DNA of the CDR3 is TGTGCCAGCTGGTTTGATACAGGTGCAAGGAACACCGGGGAGCTGTTTTTT. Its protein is CASWFDTGARNTGELFF.

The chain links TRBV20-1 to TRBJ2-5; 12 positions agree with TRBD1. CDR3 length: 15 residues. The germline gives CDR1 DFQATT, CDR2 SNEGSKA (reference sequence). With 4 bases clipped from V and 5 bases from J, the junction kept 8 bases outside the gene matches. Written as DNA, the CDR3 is TGCAGTGCTACTTGGGACAGGGGGCTGGAGGAGACCCAGTACTTC. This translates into CSATWDRGLEETQYF.

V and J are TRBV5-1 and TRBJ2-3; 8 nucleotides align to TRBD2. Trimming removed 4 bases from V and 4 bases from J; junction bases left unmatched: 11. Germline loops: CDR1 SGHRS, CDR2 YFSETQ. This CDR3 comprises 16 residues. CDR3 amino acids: CASSLPAGDLADTQYF. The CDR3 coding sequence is TGCGCCAGCAGCCTCCCAGCGGGAGACCTCGCAGATACGCAGTATTTT.

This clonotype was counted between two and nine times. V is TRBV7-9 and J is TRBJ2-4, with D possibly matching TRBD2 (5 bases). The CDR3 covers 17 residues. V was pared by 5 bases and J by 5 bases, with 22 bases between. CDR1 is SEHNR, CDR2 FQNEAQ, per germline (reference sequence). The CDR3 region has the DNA TGTGCCAGCAGCCATACCGCTTTACTGGGAGTTGAAAACATTCAGTACTTC. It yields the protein CASSHTALLGVENIQYF.

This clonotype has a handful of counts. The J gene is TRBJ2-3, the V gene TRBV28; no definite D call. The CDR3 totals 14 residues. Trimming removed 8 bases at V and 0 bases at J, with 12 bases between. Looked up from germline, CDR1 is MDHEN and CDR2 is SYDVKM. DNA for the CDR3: TGTGCCAGCGGTATATCCCCTAGCACAGATACGCAGTATTTT. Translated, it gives CASGISPSTDTQYF.

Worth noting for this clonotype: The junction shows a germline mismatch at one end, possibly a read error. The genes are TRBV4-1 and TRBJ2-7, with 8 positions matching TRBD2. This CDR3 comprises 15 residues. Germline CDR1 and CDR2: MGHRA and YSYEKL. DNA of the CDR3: TGCGCCAGCAGCCAAGAATTAGCGGGATACTACGAGCACTACTTC. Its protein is CASSQELAGYYEHYF.

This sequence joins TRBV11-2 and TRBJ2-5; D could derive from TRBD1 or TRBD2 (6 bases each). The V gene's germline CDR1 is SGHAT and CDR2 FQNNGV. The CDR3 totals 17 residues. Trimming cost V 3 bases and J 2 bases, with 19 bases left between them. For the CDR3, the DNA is TGTGCCAGCAGCTTTCCGGGGGCGGCCCCCCGTCAAGAGACCCAGTACTTC. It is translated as CASSFPGAAPRQETQYF.

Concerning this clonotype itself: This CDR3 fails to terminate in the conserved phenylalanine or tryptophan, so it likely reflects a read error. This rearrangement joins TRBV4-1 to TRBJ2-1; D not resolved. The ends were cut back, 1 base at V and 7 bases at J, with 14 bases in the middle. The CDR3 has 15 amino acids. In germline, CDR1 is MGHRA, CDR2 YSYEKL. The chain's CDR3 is CASSQALFSQNEQFS. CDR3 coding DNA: TGCGCCAGCAGCCAAGCTTTGTTTAGTCAGAATGAGCAGTTCTCC.

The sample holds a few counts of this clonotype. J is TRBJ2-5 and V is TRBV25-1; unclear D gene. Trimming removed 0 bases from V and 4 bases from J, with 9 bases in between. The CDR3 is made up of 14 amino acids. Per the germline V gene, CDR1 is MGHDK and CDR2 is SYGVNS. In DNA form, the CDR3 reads TGTGCCAGCAGTGAATATATTCTAGGAGAGACCCAGTACTTC. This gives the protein CASSEYILGETQYF.

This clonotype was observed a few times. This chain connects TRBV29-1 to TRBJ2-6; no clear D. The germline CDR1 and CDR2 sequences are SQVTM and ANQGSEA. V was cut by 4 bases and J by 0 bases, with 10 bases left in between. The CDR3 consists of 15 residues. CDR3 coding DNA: TGCAGCGTTGTAGGTGGATCCTCTGGGGCCAACGTCCTGACTTTC. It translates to CSVVGGSSGANVLTF.

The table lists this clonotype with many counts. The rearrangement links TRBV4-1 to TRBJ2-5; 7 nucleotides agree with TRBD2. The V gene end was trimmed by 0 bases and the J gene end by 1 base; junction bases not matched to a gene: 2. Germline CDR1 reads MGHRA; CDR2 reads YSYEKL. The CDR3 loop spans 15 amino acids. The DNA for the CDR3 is TGCGCCAGCAGCCAAGAACTAGCGCCCCAAGAGACCCAGTACTTC. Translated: CASSQELAPQETQYF.

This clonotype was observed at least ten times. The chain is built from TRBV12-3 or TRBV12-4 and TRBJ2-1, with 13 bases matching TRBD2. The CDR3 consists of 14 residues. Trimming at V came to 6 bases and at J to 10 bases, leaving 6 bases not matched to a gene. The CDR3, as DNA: TGTGCCAGCAGCCTACTAGCGGGAGGGCTCGAGCAGTTCTTC. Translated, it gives CASSLLAGGLEQFF.

The CDR3 bases are TGTGCCAGCAGCCCCGGACAGTTCGACAACAAACTGTTTTTT. Translation: CASSPGQFDNKLFF. The chain carries TRBV4-2 and TRBJ1-4; D might be TRBD1 (6 bases). Germline CDR1 LGHNA, CDR2 YNFKEQ. The CDR3 runs to 14 residues. Trimming removed 4 bases from V and 11 bases from J, with 17 bases in between.

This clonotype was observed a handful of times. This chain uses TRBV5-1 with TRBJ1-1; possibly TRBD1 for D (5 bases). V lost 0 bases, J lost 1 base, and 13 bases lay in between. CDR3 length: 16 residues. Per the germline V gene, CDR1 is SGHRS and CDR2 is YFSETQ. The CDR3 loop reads CASSLDVFGGNTEAFF. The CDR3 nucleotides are TGCGCCAGCAGCTTGGATGTCTTTGGGGGGAACACTGAAGCTTTCTTT.